This is a list of T cell receptor beta chains from one sample in a study of blood T cell repertoires in COVID-19. Assay used: immunoSEQ multiplex PCR; TCRdb lists only in-frame clones, some missing. The sample consists of approximately 50,000 clones, over 90% of them appearing once. Sequenced material: peripheral blood. Every receptor here comes from a human donor in a cohort sampled during active COVID-19. CDR3s include the opening cysteine and the closing phenylalanine or tryptophan. The order of the fields is D gene, clone size, V gene, J gene, CDR3 protein, CDR3 DNA. D genes are given only for firm matches. Clone size is shown for a subset of rows, as once, few, many or a class of expanded clone.

d_call: NA
clone_size: NA
v_call: TRBV19
j_call: TRBJ2-5
cdr3_aa: CASRKSGRDKQETQYF
cdr3_nt: TGTGCCAGTAGAAAATCGGGTCGGGACAAGCAAGAGACCCAGTACTTC

d_call: NA
clone_size: NA
v_call: TRBV11-2
j_call: TRBJ1-2
cdr3_aa: CASSSGVYGYTF
cdr3_nt: TGTGCCAGCAGCTCCGGAGTCTATGGCTACACCTTC

d_call: TRBD2
clone_size: few
v_call: TRBV3-1/TRBV3-2
j_call: TRBJ2-3
cdr3_aa: CASSQDRVSGGSSTDTQYF
cdr3_nt: TGTGCCAGCAGCCAAGATCGGGTTAGCGGGGGATCTAGCACAGATACGCAGTATTTT

d_call: NA
clone_size: NA
v_call: TRBV11-2
j_call: TRBJ2-7
cdr3_aa: CASSSYEQYF
cdr3_nt: TGTGCCAGCAGCTCATACGAGCAGTACTTC

d_call: TRBD2
clone_size: NA
v_call: TRBV28
j_call: TRBJ2-1
cdr3_aa: CASSWTSGYNEQFF
cdr3_nt: TGTGCCAGCAGTTGGACTAGCGGTTACAATGAGCAGTTCTTC

d_call: TRBD2
clone_size: once
v_call: TRBV4-2
j_call: TRBJ2-7
cdr3_aa: CASSRGEGLHEQYF
cdr3_nt: TGTGCCAGCAGCCGGGGGGAGGGCCTACACGAGCAGTACTTC

d_call: NA
clone_size: once
v_call: TRBV6-2/TRBV6-3
j_call: TRBJ2-2
cdr3_aa: CASSYSLQLTAGELFF
cdr3_nt: TGTGCCAGCAGTTACTCGTTACAGCTAACGGCCGGGGAGCTGTTTTTT

d_call: NA
clone_size: NA
v_call: TRBV7-8
j_call: TRBJ2-7
cdr3_aa: CASSLEDRDELYEQYF
cdr3_nt: TGTGCCAGCAGCTTGGAGGACCGAGATGAGCTGTACGAGCAGTACTTC

d_call: NA
clone_size: NA
v_call: TRBV5-4
j_call: TRBJ2-2
cdr3_aa: CASSPTSGNTGELFF
cdr3_nt: TGTGCCAGCAGCCCGACGTCGGGAAACACCGGGGAGCTGTTTTTT

d_call: TRBD1
clone_size: NA
v_call: TRBV24-1
j_call: TRBJ1-2
cdr3_aa: CATSDFRGHEYGYTF
cdr3_nt: TGTGCCACCAGTGATTTCAGGGGGCACGAGTATGGCTACACCTTC

d_call: TRBD1
clone_size: NA
v_call: TRBV10-3
j_call: TRBJ2-7
cdr3_aa: CVISEAEGQTYEQYF
cdr3_nt: TGTGTCATCAGTGAGGCCGAGGGACAGACCTACGAGCAGTACTTC

d_call: NA
clone_size: once
v_call: TRBV4-2
j_call: TRBJ1-3
cdr3_aa: CASSQAQGKENTIYF
cdr3_nt: TGTGCCAGCAGCCAAGCCCAGGGGAAAGAAAACACCATATATTTT

d_call: TRBD2
clone_size: NA
v_call: TRBV5-1
j_call: TRBJ2-3
cdr3_aa: CASSRQGSGGDFFSTDTQYF
cdr3_nt: TGCGCCAGCAGCCGCCAGGGGAGCGGGGGCGACTTTTTTAGCACAGATACGCAGTATTTT

d_call: NA
clone_size: once
v_call: TRBV18
j_call: TRBJ2-3
cdr3_aa: CASSTPAGSPDTQYF
cdr3_nt: TGTGCCAGCTCCACCCCGGCAGGGTCACCAGATACGCAGTATTTT

d_call: NA
clone_size: NA
v_call: TRBV19
j_call: TRBJ1-2
cdr3_aa: CASSDWSGTSYGYTF
cdr3_nt: TGTGCCAGTAGTGATTGGTCTGGCACCTCCTATGGCTACACCTTC

d_call: TRBD2
clone_size: NA
v_call: TRBV7-2
j_call: TRBJ2-2
cdr3_aa: CASSSLAGVNTGELFF
cdr3_nt: TGTGCCAGCAGCTCTTTAGCGGGGGTTAACACCGGGGAGCTGTTTTTT

d_call: TRBD1
clone_size: NA
v_call: TRBV3-1/TRBV3-2
j_call: TRBJ1-2
cdr3_aa: CASSLRQGEINGYTF
cdr3_nt: TGTGCCAGCAGCCTTCGTCAGGGGGAAATTAATGGCTACACCTTC

d_call: NA
clone_size: NA
v_call: TRBV9
j_call: TRBJ1-4
cdr3_aa: CASSSTGFNEKLFF
cdr3_nt: TGTGCCAGCAGCAGTACAGGGTTCAATGAAAAACTGTTTTTT

d_call: NA
clone_size: NA
v_call: TRBV19
j_call: TRBJ2-2
cdr3_aa: CASNPGANTGELFF
cdr3_nt: TGTGCCAGTAACCCGGGAGCGAACACCGGGGAGCTGTTTTTT

d_call: NA
clone_size: NA
v_call: TRBV2
j_call: TRBJ1-4
cdr3_aa: CASNPGEKLFF
cdr3_nt: TGTGCCAGCAATCCGGGTGAAAAACTGTTTTTT

d_call: TRBD1
clone_size: NA
v_call: TRBV19
j_call: TRBJ2-1
cdr3_aa: CASSQTTGGMHNEQFF
cdr3_nt: TGTGCCAGTAGTCAAACGACAGGGGGGATGCACAATGAGCAGTTCTTC

d_call: NA
clone_size: few
v_call: TRBV5-6
j_call: TRBJ1-5
cdr3_aa: CASSLAGLEAQHF
cdr3_nt: TGTGCCAGCAGCTTGGCGGGATTGGAAGCCCAGCATTTT

d_call: NA
clone_size: NA
v_call: TRBV6-5
j_call: TRBJ2-3
cdr3_aa: CASTIGVTDTQYF
cdr3_nt: TGTGCCAGCACGATCGGGGTTACAGATACGCAGTATTTT

d_call: NA
clone_size: once
v_call: TRBV30
j_call: TRBJ2-7
cdr3_aa: CAWSVLGGEYEQYF
cdr3_nt: TGTGCCTGGAGTGTACTTGGGGGCGAATACGAGCAGTACTTC

d_call: TRBD2
clone_size: NA
v_call: TRBV24-1
j_call: TRBJ2-3
cdr3_aa: CATSFNGRGGTDTQYF
cdr3_nt: TGTGCCACCAGTTTCAATGGGCGGGGGGGCACAGATACGCAGTATTTT

d_call: NA
clone_size: NA
v_call: TRBV4-2
j_call: TRBJ2-4
cdr3_aa: CASSQGLWRDKNIQYF
cdr3_nt: TGTGCCAGCAGCCAAGGGCTATGGCGGGACAAAAACATTCAGTACTTC